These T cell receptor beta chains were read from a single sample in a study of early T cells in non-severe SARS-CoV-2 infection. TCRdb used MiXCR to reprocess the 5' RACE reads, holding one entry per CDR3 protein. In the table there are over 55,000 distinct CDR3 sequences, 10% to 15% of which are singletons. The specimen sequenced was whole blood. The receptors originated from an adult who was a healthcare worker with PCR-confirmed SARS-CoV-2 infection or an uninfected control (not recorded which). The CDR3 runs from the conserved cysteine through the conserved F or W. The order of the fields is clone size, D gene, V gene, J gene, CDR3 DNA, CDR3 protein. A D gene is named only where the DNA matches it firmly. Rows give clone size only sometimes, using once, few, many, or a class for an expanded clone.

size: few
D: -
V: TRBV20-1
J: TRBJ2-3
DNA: TGCAGTGCGCCGGGCCCGTCTAGCACAGATACGCAGTATTTT
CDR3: CSAPGPSSTDTQYF

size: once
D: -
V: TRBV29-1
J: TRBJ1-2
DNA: TGCAGCGTTGAAGATGCCAGGCTGTATGGCTACACCTTC
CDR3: CSVEDARLYGYTF

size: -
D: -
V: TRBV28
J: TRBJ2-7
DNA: TGTGCCAGCAATGAAGGCTCCTACGAGCAGTACTTC
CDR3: CASNEGSYEQYF

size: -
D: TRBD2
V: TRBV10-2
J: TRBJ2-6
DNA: TGCGCCAGCAGCCCCGGGACTAGCGGGGGGAGGACTGGGGCCAACGTCCTGACTTTC
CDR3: CASSPGTSGGRTGANVLTF

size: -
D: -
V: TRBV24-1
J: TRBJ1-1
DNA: TGTGCCACCAGTGGAAGGGTGAACACTGAAGCTTTCTTT
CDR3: CATSGRVNTEAFF

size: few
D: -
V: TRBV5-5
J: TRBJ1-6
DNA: TGTGCCAGCAGCTTGGGGACCTTCTATAATTCACCCCTCCACTTT
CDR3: CASSLGTFYNSPLHF

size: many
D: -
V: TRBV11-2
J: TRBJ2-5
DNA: TGTGCCAGCAGCCCCTCGGGATCCGCGTCAAACCTGAAGACCCAGTACTTC
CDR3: CASSPSGSASNLKTQYF

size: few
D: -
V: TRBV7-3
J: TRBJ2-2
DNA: TGTGCCAGCAGCTCGGAGGGACACACCGGGGAGCTGTTTTTT
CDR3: CASSSEGHTGELFF

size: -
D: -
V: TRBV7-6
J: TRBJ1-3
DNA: TGTGCCAGCAGCTTAGTAGCCGATGTAACCACCATATATTTT
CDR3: CASSLVADVTTIYF

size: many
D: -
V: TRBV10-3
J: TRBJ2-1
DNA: TGTGCCATCAGGGACTTTATAGCCTCAGGGGAAAATGAGCAGTTCTTC
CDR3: CAIRDFIASGENEQFF

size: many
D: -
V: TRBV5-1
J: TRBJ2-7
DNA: TGCGCCAGCAGCTTAACGACTGGCCAGGCGGGCGAGCAGTACTTC
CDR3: CASSLTTGQAGEQYF

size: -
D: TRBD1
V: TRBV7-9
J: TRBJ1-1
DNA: TGTGCCAGCAGCTTAGTACAGGGGGCTAAAGCTGAAGCTTTCTTT
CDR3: CASSLVQGAKAEAFF

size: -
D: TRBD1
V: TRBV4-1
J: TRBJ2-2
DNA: TGCGCCAGCAGCCGAACAACAGGGGGCGCGAATACCGGGGAGCTGTTTTTT
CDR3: CASSRTTGGANTGELFF

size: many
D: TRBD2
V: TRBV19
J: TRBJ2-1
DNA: TGTGCCAGTAGTACTTTAGCGGGAGGGCCGATCTACAATGAGCAGTTCTTC
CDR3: CASSTLAGGPIYNEQFF

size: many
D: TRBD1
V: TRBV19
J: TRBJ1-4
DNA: TGTGCCAGTAGTGTGGGACAGACCGATGAAAAACTGTTTTTT
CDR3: CASSVGQTDEKLFF

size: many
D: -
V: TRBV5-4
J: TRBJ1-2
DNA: TGTGCCAGCAGCCCAGAACCTACAGGGCAAGCTCTCTATGGCTACACCTTC
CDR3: CASSPEPTGQALYGYTF

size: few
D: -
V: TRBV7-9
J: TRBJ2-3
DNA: TGTGCCAGCAGCTTAGTCGAGTCCGCCGGTACGCAGTATTTT
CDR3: CASSLVESAGTQYF

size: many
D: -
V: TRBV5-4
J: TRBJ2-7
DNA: TGTGCCAGCGGAAGGGACTTCTACGAGCAGTACTTC
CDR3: CASGRDFYEQYF

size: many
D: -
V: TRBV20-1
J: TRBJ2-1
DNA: TGCAGTGCTAGAGATTTCCTTCAAGTCCGGGACGGCGTGTTCTTC
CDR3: CSARDFLQVRDGVFF

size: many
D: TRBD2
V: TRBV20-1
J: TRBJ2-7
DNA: TGCAGTGCTAGGGAGGCGGGGGGGACCTACGAGCAGTACTTC
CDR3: CSAREAGGTYEQYF

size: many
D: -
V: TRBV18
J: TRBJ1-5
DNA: TGTGCCAGCTCCCCAGCACAAGGGTTCCAGCCCCAGCATTTT
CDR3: CASSPAQGFQPQHF

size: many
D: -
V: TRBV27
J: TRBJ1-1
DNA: TGTGCCAGCAAAGGAGGGGAGGTCGCTGAAGCTTTCTTT
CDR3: CASKGGEVAEAFF

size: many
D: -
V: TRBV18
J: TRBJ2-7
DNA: TGTGCCAGCTCACCTCCCGGGTCCCTGGACCTCTACGAGCAGTACTTC
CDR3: CASSPPGSLDLYEQYF

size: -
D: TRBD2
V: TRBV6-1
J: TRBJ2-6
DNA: TGTGCCAGCATCCCAGGACTAGCTGGGGCCAACGTCCTGACTTTC
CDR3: CASIPGLAGANVLTF

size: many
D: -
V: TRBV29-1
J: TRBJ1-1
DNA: TGCAGCGTTGATCTACCTAAAGCTTTCTTT
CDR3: CSVDLPKAFF

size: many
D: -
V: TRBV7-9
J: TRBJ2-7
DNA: TGTGCCAGCAGCTTAGCACAGGCTAAAGGCGAGCAGTACTTC
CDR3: CASSLAQAKGEQYF

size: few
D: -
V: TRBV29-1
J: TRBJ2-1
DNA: TGCAGCTCCCGGGCCTCCCGCCATGAGCAGTTCTTC
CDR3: CSSRASRHEQFF